The 16 T cell receptor beta chains given below trace back to one sample, sequenced in a study of blood T cell repertoires in COVID-19. The protocol was immunoSEQ multiplex PCR, while the TCRdb copy is restricted to in-frame clones and leaves out a portion. The sample holds around 230,000 clones; roughly 89% are singletons and the top ten take less than 4.5%. The sequenced sample was PBMCs or T cells enriched from blood (not recorded which). Every receptor here comes from a woman aged 40-49 years with acute COVID-19.

This sequence joins TRBV6-1 and TRBJ1-2, with D tentatively TRBD1 (5 bases). V lost 4 bases and J lost 4, with 19 bases in between. Germline V gives CDR1 MNHNS, CDR2 SASEGT. This CDR3 region has 16 residues. The CDR3 sequence: CASSAPPAGLTYGYTF. CDR3 nucleotides: TGTGCCAGCAGTGCCCCCCCGGCGGGGCTAACCTATGGCTACACCTTC.

The chain joins TRBV7-3 to TRBJ1-1, with a possible D match to TRBD1 (5 bases). The CDR3 is 20 residues long. Between the trimmed V and J ends, which lost 5 bases and 7 bases, there was a span of 35 bases. Germline V gene lookup returns CDR1 SGHTA and CDR2 FQGTGA. The CDR3 region is CASSPSKDPGRKKQACEAFF. CDR3 in DNA: TGTGCCAGCAGCCCTAGTAAGGATCCGGGTCGGAAAAAACAGGCGTGTGAAGCTTTCTTT.

This clone came up once. CDR3 loop: CASSFQGTSLTLNTEAFF. The DNA for the CDR3 is TGTGCCAGCAGTTTTCAAGGGACATCACTGACACTGAACACTGAAGCTTTCTTT. The rearrangement links TRBV27 to TRBJ1-1; D perhaps matches TRBD1 (6 bases). The germline CDR1 and CDR2 sequences are MNHEY and SMNVEV (reference sequence). There are 18 residues in the CDR3. V lost 3 bases to trimming and J lost 0 bases, with 20 bases between them.

The chain employs TRBV10-2 and TRBJ2-1; 8 bases are a match to TRBD1. The CDR3 extends over 17 amino acids. Germline loops: CDR1 WSHSY, CDR2 SAAADI. V lost 8 bases to trimming and J lost 0 bases; unmatched junction nucleotides: 12. DNA for the CDR3: TGCGCCAGCGTTGGACAGGGAGGAGTCGGCTCCTACAATGAGCAGTTCTTC. Its translation is CASVGQGGVGSYNEQFF.

The rearrangement uses TRBV21-1 and TRBJ1-5. TRBV21-1 is given as a pseudogene. The CDR3 runs 13 residues. The CDR3 sequence: CASSKAFIQPQHF. The CDR3 coding sequence is TGTGCCAGCAGCAAAGCATTTATTCAGCCCCAGCATTTT.

V usage is TRBV2 and J usage is TRBJ1-2; D unclear. Germline CDR1 reads SNHLY; CDR2 reads FYNNEI. The CDR3 totals 11 residues. V was cut by 7 bases and J by 3 bases, with 6 bases left in between. The DNA for the CDR3 is TGTGCCAGCACCCCCGACTATGGCTACACCTTC. Encoded protein: CASTPDYGYTF.

The V call is TRBV6-5, the J call TRBJ1-5; 8 bases are a match to TRBD1. The CDR3 is made up of 13 amino acids. Germline CDR1 MNHEY, CDR2 SVGAGI. The trim removed 6 bases at V and 5 bases at J, leaving 3 bases unmatched. CDR3 region: CASSGRGHQPQHF. The CDR3 DNA reads TGTGCCAGCAGCGGCAGGGGGCATCAGCCCCAGCATTTT.

The J gene is TRBJ2-2, the V gene TRBV4-3, with TRBD1 matching over 8 bases. The trim removed 3 bases at V and 1 base at J, leaving 7 bases unmatched. Germline loops: CDR1 LGHNA, CDR2 YSLEER. The CDR3 sequence is 17 residues long. CDR3 sequence (DNA): TGCGCCAGCAGCCACGTATGGGGGACAGGGAACACCGGGGAGCTGTTTTTT. It is translated as CASSHVWGTGNTGELFF.

The chain recombines TRBV6-5 with TRBJ1-1; D is uncertain. The V and J ends lost 3 bases and 3 bases respectively, with 8 bases between them. Germline loops: CDR1 MNHEY, CDR2 SVGAGI. The CDR3 extends over 13 amino acids. The CDR3 spells CASSYSTDTEAFF. The DNA of the CDR3 is TGTGCCAGCAGTTATTCAACGGACACTGAAGCTTTCTTT.

This clone was counted between two and nine times. The V and J genes are TRBV12-3 or TRBV12-4 and TRBJ2-4, with TRBD1 identical over 10 bases. Trimming at V came to 8 bases and at J to 9 bases, leaving 7 bases not matched to a gene. The length of the CDR3 is 13 residues. The CDR3 reads CASLPGQGTIQYF. The CDR3 DNA sequence: TGTGCCAGCCTTCCGGGACAGGGGACCATTCAGTACTTC.

This chain connects TRBV15 to TRBJ2-7; 12 nucleotides agree with TRBD2. CDR1 is LNHNV and CDR2 is YYDKDF in the germline V gene (reference sequence). The CDR3 loop spans 16 amino acids. V gave up 3 bases and J gave up 2 bases; unmatched junction bases: 5. The CDR3 here is CATSRASGGAAYEQYF. The CDR3 bases are TGTGCCACCAGCAGGGCTAGCGGGGGGGCCGCCTACGAGCAGTACTTC.

This clone was observed a few times. The J gene is TRBJ1-1, the V gene TRBV27; no clear D gene. This CDR3 is built from 11 residues. Germline V CDR1 and CDR2: MNHEY, SMNVEV (reference sequence). The V end lost 10 bases, the J end lost 4 bases, and 10 bases lay between the germline ends. The CDR3 DNA sequence: TGTGCCACCAGGATCGGCACTGAAGCTTTCTTT. Translated: CATRIGTEAFF.

This chain uses TRBV5-6 with TRBJ2-1; the match to TRBD2 covers 7 bases. This CDR3 is built from 17 residues. V shed 2 bases, J shed 0 bases, and the junction held 8 bases outside the gene matches. Germline CDR1 is SGHDT and CDR2 is YYEEEE. The CDR3, as DNA: TGTGCCAGCAGCTTTATCGGCGGGGGAAGCTCCTACAATGAGCAGTTCTTC. Translating gives CASSFIGGGSSYNEQFF.

This sequence joins TRBV7-6 and TRBJ2-3; TRBD2 matches 14 bases. CDR1 and CDR2 from the germline V gene are SGHVS and FNYEAQ. This CDR3 has 18 amino acids. With V trimmed by 1 base and J by 1 base, 4 bases remained unmatched. The DNA of the CDR3 is TGTGCCAGCAGCTTAGGTTGGGGACTAGCGGGGGGCACAGATACGCAGTATTTT. Translating gives CASSLGWGLAGGTDTQYF.

This chain connects TRBV19 to TRBJ1-2; D uncertain. The germline gives CDR1 LNHDA, CDR2 SQIVND (reference sequence). The CDR3 length is 14 residues. V lost 3 bases to trimming and J lost 2 bases, with 10 bases between them. This CDR3 reads CASSIDTRNYGYTF. The CDR3 coding sequence is TGTGCCAGTAGTATTGACACCAGGAACTATGGCTACACCTTC.

The chain uses TRBV9 and TRBJ1-4, with TRBD1 matching over 7 bases. In germline, CDR1 is SGDLS, CDR2 YYNGEE. This CDR3 region has 16 residues. Germline trimming cut 0 bases from V and 8 bases from J; bases unmatched to any gene: 10. CDR3 DNA: TGTGCCAGCAGCGTAGGTAGGGACAGCAGTGACGAAAAACTGTTTTTT. This sequence encodes CASSVGRDSSDEKLFF.